The 13 T cell receptor beta chains listed next were all sequenced from one sample in a study of tissue T cells after allogeneic stem cell transplantation. Libraries were prepared by immunoSEQ multiplex PCR; TCRdb keeps only in-frame clonotypes and omits some of them. The sample contains roughly 9,500 clones, 47% of which appear only once. Time point described: mouse harvest day 7 after allogeneic transplant. Mouse grafts combined 10^7 T-cell-depleted bone marrow cells with 10^6 splenic CD5+ T cells. The sequencing sample was made of gut tissue. Source of these receptors: a female BALB/c mouse given C57BL/6 T cells with graft-versus-host disease after an allogeneic hematopoietic cell transplant.

Note on this clone: Genes here carry mouse names. The DNA ends 1 residue before the CDR3 does, and the rest of the CDR3 is filled in from the germline J gene. The chain is built from TRBV26 and TRBJ2-3, with D tentatively TRBD2 (5 bases). Trimming took off 3 bases at V and 2 bases at J, with 6 bases between the two ends. CDR1 KGHPV and CDR2 FQNQEV come from the germline V gene (reference sequence). There are 13 residues in the CDR3. CDR3 DNA (partial): TGTGCCAGCAGTCTTGGGGTTGCAGAAACGCTGTAT. Its protein product is CASSLGVAETLY. The CDR3, in full, reads CASSLGVAETLYF.

Of note for this clone: The gene names here belong to mouse. The read stops 1 residue short of the end of the CDR3; the missing end is completed from the germline J gene. The chain employs TRBV15 and TRBJ2-4; TRBD2 aligns across 7 bases. The J segment lost 2 bases and the V segment lost 6 bases, leaving 8 bases of the junction unmatched. Germline loops: CDR1 SGHND, CDR2 FRSKSL. The CDR3 loop spans 15 amino acids. The CDR3 sequence: CASSRATGTQNTLYF. CDR3 bases read: TGTGCCAGCAGCCGTGCGACTGGGACTCAAAACACCTTGTAC.

With respect to this clone: The listed genes are named as in mouse. The CDR3 end falls 1 residue outside the read, so it is completed with the germline J gene. The chain joins TRBV26 to TRBJ2-1, with D tentatively TRBD1 (7 bases). Deletions cut 2 bases from V and 7 bases from J, with 12 bases between. Germline CDR1 reads KGHPV; CDR2 reads FQNQEV (reference sequence). The CDR3 is made up of 14 amino acids. CDR3 amino acids: CASSLEGAGAEQFF. The DNA read from the CDR3 is TGTGCCAGCAGTCTGGAGGGGGCGGGAGCTGAGCAGTTC.

As concerns this clone: Mouse germline and gene names are used. The read comes to an end 1 residue before the CDR3 does, leaving the germline J gene to fill in the end. V and J are TRBV13-1 and TRBJ2-3; TRBD2 aligns across 8 bases. There are 14 residues in the CDR3. CDR1 is NSHNY, CDR2 SYGAGN, per germline. Germline trimming cut 3 bases from V and 1 base from J; bases unmatched to any gene: 1. The sequenced part of the CDR3 DNA is TGTGCCAGCAGTGGGACTGGGCGTGCAGAAACGCTGTAT. This codes for CASSGTGRAETLY. The full CDR3 reads CASSGTGRAETLYF.

In this sample, this clone turned up a few times. The genes and germline here are from mouse. The read finishes 1 residue shy of the CDR3 end, and the germline J gene is used to complete it. V gene TRBV2 combines with J gene TRBJ2-7; D unresolved. Trimming removed 0 bases at V and 0 bases at J, with 6 bases between. Germline V gives CDR1 LGHNA, CDR2 YSYQKL. This CDR3 has 14 residues. CDR3 amino acids: CASSQEPVSYEQYF. Incomplete CDR3 DNA: TGTGCCAGCAGCCAAGAACCGGTCTCCTATGAACAGTAC.

This clone was counted only a few times. Gene labels here are mouse ones. The read ends 1 residue shy of where the CDR3 ends; the end is completed using the germline J gene. The chain uses TRBV15 and TRBJ2-7, with 9 bases identical to TRBD1. CDR3 length: 13 residues. Germline trimming cut 4 bases from V and 3 bases from J; bases unmatched to any gene: 1. CDR1 is SGHND, CDR2 FRSKSL, per germline. Partial CDR3 DNA: TGTGCCAGCAGTTGGGGACAGGGCTATGAACAGTAC. It codes for CASSWGQGYEQY. The whole CDR3 region reads CASSWGQGYEQYF.

Comment on this clone: Mouse gene names apply. The read falls 1 residue short of the CDR3 end, and the missing part is taken from the germline J gene. The chain has TRBV3 and TRBJ1-3, with D unresolved. From germline, CDR1 is SNHLY and CDR2 FYNGKV (reference sequence). Trimming stripped 0 bases from V and 3 bases from J, with 6 bases between. The CDR3 has 14 amino acids. CDR3 DNA (partial): TGTGCCAGCAGCTTAGCCAGGATTGGAAATACGCTCTAT. Translation: CASSLARIGNTLY. The full CDR3 is CASSLARIGNTLYF.

This clone counts as medium-sized. Here the gene names and germline are mouse. The sequence runs out 1 residue before the end of the CDR3; the remainder is reconstructed from the germline J gene. This chain connects TRBV12-2 to TRBJ1-2, with D unclear. V lost 0 bases and J lost 4, with 5 bases in between. CDR3 length: 12 amino acids. From germline, CDR1 is SGHLS and CDR2 HYDKME. The CDR3 DNA, read in part, is TGTGCCAGCTCTCTCGTTGGCTCCGACTACACC. Amino acid sequence: CASSLVGSDYT. In full, the CDR3 reads CASSLVGSDYTF.

Concerning this clone itself: Gene names and germline refer to mouse. The sequence runs out 1 residue before the end of the CDR3; the remainder is reconstructed from the germline J gene. The rearrangement uses TRBV3 and TRBJ2-3, with 12 bases matching TRBD2. Germline assignment: CDR1 SNHLY and CDR2 FYNGKV (reference sequence). This CDR3 is built from 15 residues. With 4 bases clipped from V and 3 bases from J, the junction kept 2 bases outside the gene matches. The CDR3 loop is CASSSTGGAAETLYF. The CDR3 bases that were read are TGTGCCAGCAGCTCGACTGGGGGGGCGGCAGAAACGCTGTAT.

This clone was seen more than once but under ten times. Germline and genes here are mouse. Read coverage stops 1 residue before the CDR3 terminus; the germline J gene supplies the remainder. V is TRBV12-2 and J is TRBJ2-7; possible D gene TRBD1, 5 bases. Germline CDR1 SGHLS, CDR2 HYDKME. The CDR3 sequence is 13 residues long. V dropped 0 bases and J dropped 4 bases, with 9 bases sitting between them. The CDR3 reads CASSLVQGYEQYF. The covered CDR3 bases are TGTGCCAGCTCTCTCGTCCAGGGTTATGAACAGTAC.

Comment on this clone: An end of the junction does not agree with germline; a read error may underlie this. The gene symbols are mouse symbols. The missing CDR3 end, 1 residue past where the read stops, is filled in from the germline J gene. The V gene is TRBV13-2, the J gene TRBJ1-4; D might be TRBD1 (6 bases). Germline-derived CDR1 and CDR2 are NNHNN and SYGAGS (reference sequence). The CDR3 extends over 14 amino acids. CDR3 residues: CASSDRDNNERLFF. The DNA read from the CDR3 is TGTGCCAGCAGTGACCGGGACAACAACGAAAGATTATTT.

On this clone: All gene names here are mouse names. The sequenced fragment ends 1 residue before the CDR3 boundary, so the rest is inferred from the germline J gene. This chain links TRBV23 with TRBJ2-7; the D call in the table, TRBD2, was not verified against the DNA. CDR3 length: 15 residues. Germline lookup yields CDR1 KGHTA and CDR2 FQNQQP. CDR3 DNA (partial): TGCTCCAGCAGTCAATCTGGGACTGGGGGGTATGAACAGTAC. It is translated as CSSSQSGTGGYEQY. The full CDR3 sequence reads CSSSQSGTGGYEQYF.

Concerning this clone itself: Mouse names are used for the genes. Coverage ceases 1 residue before the CDR3 finishes, and the germline J gene fills in the end. The chain carries TRBV19 and TRBJ2-3; no firm D call. CDR1 is FNHDT, CDR2 SITEND, per germline (reference sequence). Trimming took 3 bases from V and 6 from J, leaving 11 bases between them. This CDR3 has 13 amino acids. The covered CDR3 bases are TGTGCCAGCAGTACCGCCCCACATGAAACGCTGTAT. It codes for CASSTAPHETLY. The whole CDR3 is CASSTAPHETLYF.